This T cell receptor (beta chain) came from a study of sequential checkpoint blockade in melanoma. As to treatment: randomized to nivolumab then ipilimumab (arm A) or the reverse (arm B). Trimming cost V 3 bases and J 0 bases, with 5 bases left between them. From germline, CDR1 is LNHDA and CDR2 SQIVND (reference sequence). The CDR3 consists of 14 residues. Using immunoSEQ multiplex PCR, the repertoire was profiled, and TCRdb retains in-frame clones only, with some absent. The sample records about 21,000 clones, about 82% being singletons. This sample comprised CD8+ T cells sorted from blood (inferred from file names), obtained from a patient given nivolumab and ipilimumab in sequence. The receptor was isolated from a human donor with melanoma. V usage is TRBV19 and J usage is TRBJ2-2, with D unclear. CDR3 nucleotides: TGTGCCAGTAGTATTCCAGCGAACACCGGGGAGCTGTTTTTT. This translates into CASSIPANTGELFF.